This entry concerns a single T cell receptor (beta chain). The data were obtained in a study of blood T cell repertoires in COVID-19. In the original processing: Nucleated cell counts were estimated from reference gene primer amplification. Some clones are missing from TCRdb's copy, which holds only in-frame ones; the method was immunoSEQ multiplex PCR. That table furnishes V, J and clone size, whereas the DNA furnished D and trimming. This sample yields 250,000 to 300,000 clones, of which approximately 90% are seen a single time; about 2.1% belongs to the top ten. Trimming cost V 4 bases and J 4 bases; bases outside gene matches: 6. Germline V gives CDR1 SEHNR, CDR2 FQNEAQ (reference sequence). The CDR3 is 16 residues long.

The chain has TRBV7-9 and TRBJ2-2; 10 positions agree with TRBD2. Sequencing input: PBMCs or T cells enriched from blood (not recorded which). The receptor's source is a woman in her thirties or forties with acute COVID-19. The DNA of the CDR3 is TGTGCCAGCAGCTCCTATAGCGGGGGGCCCACCGGGGAGCTGTTTTTT. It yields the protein CASSSYSGGPTGELFF.